This entry concerns a single T cell receptor beta chain. Its specificity is unknown. The data were produced by immunoSEQ multiplex PCR, yet TCRdb's version contains in-frame clones alone and is incomplete. The sample consists of fewer than 150,000 clones, 92% of them appearing once. V lost 3 bases and J 0 bases, leaving 6 bases between the germline ends. Per the germline V gene, CDR1 is LNHDA and CDR2 is SQIVND (reference sequence). CDR3 length: 13 amino acids. The sample comes from a study of CD4+ T cells in melanoma. Notes on the study in general: In melanoma, neoantigen-specific CD4+ T cells reportedly differed in differentiation state.

The receptor was isolated from a human donor with melanoma. The V call is TRBV19, the J call TRBJ2-7; D gene uncertain. This CDR3 reads CASSIAASYEQYF. The CDR3 DNA is TGTGCCAGTAGTATTGCGGCCTCCTACGAGCAGTACTTC.